This T cell receptor beta chain was captured by sequencing in a study of blood T cell repertoires in COVID-19. Study summary: PBMCs, B-cell-depleted T cells, or T cells were the source of the cDNA or gDNA that made up the material.

V was trimmed by 7 bases and J by 3 bases, leaving 7 bases between them. Germline V gene sequence: CDR1 LNHDA, CDR2 SQIVND (reference sequence). The CDR3 extends over 11 amino acids. In Seattle, patients joined the study during active infection and were tracked longitudinally. In the authors' workflow: How many nucleated cells were present was estimated from reference gene primer amplification. Assay: immunoSEQ multiplex PCR; the TCRdb copy retains only in-frame clones and omits some. V and J calls plus clone size are reproduced from that table; the DNA served to infer D and trimming. In the table there are 300,000 to 350,000 clones, 80% to 90% of which are singletons.

The sample consisted of peripheral blood. The rearrangement links TRBV19 to TRBJ2-7, with D possibly being TRBD2 (5 bases). The TCR was taken from a woman aged 50 to 65 with COVID-19, enrolled during active disease. The CDR3 DNA sequence: TGTGCCAGTACCGAGGGCTACGAGCAGTACTTC. It is translated as CASTEGYEQYF.